Listed here are 11 T cell receptor beta chains from one sample, sequenced in a study of blood T cell repertoires in COVID-19. This table comes from immunoSEQ multiplex PCR, and its TCRdb copy is limited to in-frame clones, with some not included. The sample has roughly 160,000 clones; about 90% are singletons. The sequenced sample consisted of PBMCs or T cells enriched from blood (not recorded which). These receptors were taken from a woman aged 50 to 60 who had recovered from COVID-19.

The chain links TRBV11-3 to TRBJ1-1; D is possibly TRBD1 (6 bases). The V and J ends lost 5 bases and 3 bases respectively, with 13 bases between them. This CDR3 region has 14 residues. The germline CDR1 and CDR2 sequences are SGHNT and YENEEA. CDR3 nucleotides: TGTGCCAGCAGCCCCCGGGACAAATACACTGAAGCTTTCTTT. Amino acids: CASSPRDKYTEAFF.

The V gene is TRBV7-9, the J gene TRBJ1-1; D call uncertain. Germline values: CDR1 SEHNR, CDR2 FQNEAQ (reference sequence). V lost 4 bases and J lost 4, with 13 bases in between. This CDR3 is 14 amino acids long. DNA for the CDR3: TGTGCCAGCAGCTCCTCCGGAGTGGGCACTGAAGCTTTCTTT. Its protein is CASSSSGVGTEAFF.

The gene calls are TRBV28 and TRBJ2-5; no definite D call. Germline V gene sequence: CDR1 MDHEN, CDR2 SYDVKM. The CDR3 runs 13 residues. Trimming removed 6 bases from V and 4 bases from J, with 12 bases in between. CDR3 sequence (DNA): TGTGCCAGCAGCGTCGGTGCCATAGAGACCCAGTACTTC. Translated, it gives CASSVGAIETQYF.

The CDR3 here is CASSPPGGPGSNQPQHF. CDR3 nucleotide sequence: TGTGCCAGCTCACCACCAGGCGGTCCTGGAAGCAATCAGCCCCAGCATTTT. The chain couples TRBV18 to TRBJ1-5, with D unresolved. V was pared by 0 bases and J by 1 base, with 13 bases between. The germline V gene encodes CDR1 KGHSH and CDR2 LQKENI. This CDR3 is built from 17 residues.

This chain connects TRBV5-1 to TRBJ1-4; a possible D gene is TRBD1 (6 bases). With 0 bases removed from V and 3 bases from J, the gap between germline ends came to 15 bases. Germline V gives CDR1 SGHRS, CDR2 YFSETQ. The CDR3 has 17 amino acids. CDR3 nucleotides: TGCGCCAGCAGCTTGGAGGGCATACAGGGCGCTAATGAAAAACTGTTTTTT. This encodes CASSLEGIQGANEKLFF. The full variable domain, in which reference TRBV5-1 and TRBJ1-4 provide the parts outside the CDR3, is KAGVTQTPRYLIKTRGQQVTLSCSPISGHRSVSWYQQTPGQGLQFLFEYFSETQRNKGNFPGRFSGRQFSNSRSEMNVSTLELGDSALYLCASSLEGIQGANEKLFFGSGTQLSVL.

This sequence joins TRBV18 and TRBJ2-2; no reliable D call. The CDR3 runs 14 residues. Per germline, CDR1 KGHSH and CDR2 LQKENI. V lost 7 bases and J 0 bases, leaving 9 bases between the germline ends. CDR3 in amino acids: CASCEIANTGELFF. The CDR3 DNA is TGTGCCAGCTGCGAGATAGCGAACACCGGGGAGCTGTTTTTT.

The rearrangement links TRBV12-1 to TRBJ2-6; no DNA check was done on the table's D call, TRBD1. TRBV12-1 is an annotated pseudogene. The CDR3 has 16 amino acids. In DNA, the CDR3 is TGTGCCAGCAGCTTGACAGGGAGCTCTGGGGCCAACGTCCTGACTTTC. As protein: CASSLTGSSGANVLTF.

The gene calls are TRBV5-5 and TRBJ2-1; the match to TRBD2 covers 7 bases. Germline V gene lookup returns CDR1 SGHKS and CDR2 YYEKEE (reference sequence). This CDR3 region has 15 residues. V lost 0 bases to trimming and J lost 4 bases; unmatched junction nucleotides: 4. The CDR3 nucleotides are TGTGCCAGCAGCTTGGGAAGCGGGACTTACAATGAGCAGTTCTTC. Translation: CASSLGSGTYNEQFF.

This chain uses TRBV5-1 with TRBJ1-4; the match to TRBD1 covers 7 bases. The CDR3 totals 15 residues. Trimming took 2 bases from V and 4 from J; bases not matched to a gene: 5. Germline-derived CDR1 and CDR2 are SGHRS and YFSETQ. The chain's CDR3 is CASSLEGQINEKLFF. The CDR3 nucleotides are TGCGCCAGCAGCTTAGAGGGACAGATTAATGAAAAACTGTTTTTT.

The chain combines TRBV27 with TRBJ2-7, with a possible D match to TRBD1 (5 bases). Trimming took 3 bases from V and 0 from J, leaving 12 bases between them. This CDR3 comprises 15 residues. Per the germline V gene, CDR1 is MNHEY and CDR2 is SMNVEV (reference sequence). As DNA, the CDR3 is TGTGCCAGCAGTTTGGGGCCCCTGCCCTCCTACGAGCAGTACTTC. Protein sequence: CASSLGPLPSYEQYF.

This chain connects TRBV12-3 or TRBV12-4 to TRBJ2-3, with TRBD1 identical over 9 bases. CDR3 size: 13 residues. V lost 5 bases and J lost 6; bases outside the gene matches: 3. CDR3 in amino acids: CASSPTGGDTQYF. As DNA, the CDR3 is TGTGCCAGCAGTCCAACAGGGGGCGATACGCAGTATTTT.